One and the same sample provided the 22 T cell receptor beta chains below, sequenced in a study of T cells after yellow fever vaccination. TCRdb reprocessed the 5' RACE reads with MiXCR, giving one entry per CDR3 protein. The sample shows 300,000 to 350,000 distinct CDR3 sequences, roughly 4% of them seen only once. The material was PBMCs, obtained 5 days after the yellow fever booster vaccination. These receptors were obtained from a young man who received the YFV17D yellow fever vaccine.

The chain links TRBV9 to TRBJ2-3; TRBD2 matches at 13 bases. Germline values: CDR1 SGDLS, CDR2 YYNGEE. After removal of 4 bases from V and 10 bases from J, the junction contained 12 bases not matched to a gene. This CDR3 is built from 16 residues. CDR3 in DNA: TGTGCCAGCAGCCCCCGGTGGACTAGCGGGGGAGTAGCGCAGTATTTT. Translating gives CASSPRWTSGGVAQYF.

The table lists this clonotype with many counts. This chain uses TRBV20-1 with TRBJ2-2; 7 nucleotides agree with TRBD1. The germline V gene encodes CDR1 DFQATT and CDR2 SNEGSKA (reference sequence). The CDR3 consists of 13 residues. The ends lost 6 bases at V and 7 bases at J; junction bases unmatched: 8. CDR3 sequence reads: CSANTGENGELFF. The DNA of the CDR3 is TGCAGTGCCAATACAGGGGAGAACGGGGAGCTGTTTTTT.

Comment on this clonotype: The junction departs from the called germline gene at one end, perhaps through a read error. The chain links TRBV7-2 to TRBJ2-7, with 9 nucleotides matching TRBD2. The CDR3 runs 15 residues. The germline V gene has CDR1 SGHTA and CDR2 FQGNSA. CDR3 loop: CASSSSGGPSHEQYF. The CDR3 DNA reads as TGTGCCAGCAGCTCCAGCGGGGGGCCCTCCCACGAGCAGTACTTC.

This clonotype was recorded at least ten times. The chain is built from TRBV19 and TRBJ1-1; D may be TRBD1 (5 bases). Germline lookup yields CDR1 LNHDA and CDR2 SQIVND (reference sequence). Trimming cost V 6 bases and J 0 bases, with 11 bases left between them. The CDR3 extends over 14 amino acids. The CDR3 spells CASSTDRLNTEAFF. In DNA form, the CDR3 reads TGTGCCAGTAGCACCGACAGACTGAACACTGAAGCTTTCTTT.

The chain uses TRBV5-1 and TRBJ1-6; D remains ambiguous. The germline V and J ends were trimmed by 6 bases and 7 bases, with 14 bases remaining between them. CDR1 SGHRS and CDR2 YFSETQ come from the germline V gene. The CDR3 covers 14 residues. The CDR3 loop reads CASTPEFPNSPLHF. The CDR3 DNA is TGCGCCAGCACTCCAGAGTTCCCCAATTCACCCCTCCACTTT. Based on the CDR3 plus reference TRBV5-1 and TRBJ1-6, the full variable domain is KAGVTQTPRYLIKTRGQQVTLSCSPISGHRSVSWYQQTPGQGLQFLFEYFSETQRNKGNFPGRFSGRQFSNSRSEMNVSTLELGDSALYLCASTPEFPNSPLHFGNGTRLTVT.

A few counts support this clonotype. This chain connects TRBV11-2 to TRBJ2-1; 9 bases align to TRBD1. Germline V CDR1 and CDR2: SGHAT, FQNNGV. V lost 5 bases and J lost 2; bases outside the gene matches: 7. The CDR3 length is 16 residues. The CDR3 here is CASSTIQGAPYNEQFF. The CDR3 DNA is TGTGCCAGCAGCACAATACAGGGGGCTCCCTACAATGAGCAGTTCTTC.

The table lists this clonotype with many counts. The rearrangement joins TRBV7-2 to TRBJ2-5; D possibly corresponds to TRBD1 (5 bases). The CDR3 spans 15 residues. The germline V and J ends were trimmed by 5 bases and 0 bases, with 13 bases remaining between them. CDR1 SGHTA and CDR2 FQGNSA come from the germline V gene. CDR3 nucleotides: TGTGCCAGCAGCCAGCAGACAGCTTACCAAGAGACCCAGTACTTC. Amino acids: CASSQQTAYQETQYF.

This clonotype was observed a few times. J is TRBJ2-7 and V is TRBV7-2; weak D call: TRBD2 (6 bases). V was cut by 5 bases and J by 3 bases, with 17 bases left in between. The CDR3 totals 15 residues. Germline CDR1 SGHTA, CDR2 FQGNSA. CDR3 amino acids: CASSPSAQGGYEQYF. The CDR3 region has the DNA TGTGCCAGCAGCCCATCCGCGCAGGGAGGCTACGAGCAGTACTTC.

This clonotype was counted a few times. The rearrangement joins TRBV5-1 to TRBJ2-1; possibly TRBD1 for D (5 bases). V was shortened by 4 bases and J by 0 bases, with 14 bases between the two germline ends. This CDR3 has 16 residues. CDR1 is SGHRS, CDR2 YFSETQ, per germline. As DNA, the CDR3 is TGCGCCAGCAGCCCCCAGGGCCCGAGCTCCTACAATGAGCAGTTCTTC. Its protein product is CASSPQGPSSYNEQFF.

This clonotype was counted many times. This chain joins TRBV7-2 and TRBJ1-6; D is uncertain. The CDR3 totals 14 residues. The V and J ends lost 1 base and 6 bases respectively, with 7 bases between them. CDR1 and CDR2 (germline): SGHTA, FQGNSA. The CDR3 loop reads CASSLGTINSPLHF. The CDR3 DNA is TGTGCCAGCAGCTTAGGAACAATTAATTCACCCCTCCACTTT.

The chain carries TRBV7-2 and TRBJ2-7, with a tentative D call TRBD1 (8 bases). The CDR3 contains 18 residues. The ends were cut back, 3 bases at V and 5 bases at J, with 26 bases in the middle. Germline-derived CDR1 and CDR2 are SGHTA and FQGNSA. The CDR3 loop reads CASSFSYRGRVLQNEQYF. The CDR3 DNA sequence: TGTGCCAGCAGCTTCTCTTACAGGGGGAGGGTACTACAGAACGAGCAGTACTTC.

This clonotype appeared a few times. The CDR3 spells CASSQGLRPYGYTF. The CDR3 DNA sequence: TGTGCCAGCAGCCAGGGCCTCCGACCATATGGCTACACCTTC. The rearrangement joins TRBV3-1 to TRBJ1-2; D remains ambiguous. Trimming removed 3 bases from V and 5 bases from J, with 13 bases in between. Per the germline V gene, CDR1 is LGHDT and CDR2 is YNNKEL (reference sequence). The CDR3 sequence is 14 residues long. The variable domain in full, with the rest retrieved from reference TRBV3-1 and TRBJ1-2, is DTAVSQTPKYLVTQMGNDKSIKCEQNLGHDTMYWYKQDSKKFLKIMFSYNNKELIINETVPNRFSPKSPDKAHLNLHINSLELGDSAVYFCASSQGLRPYGYTFGSGTRLTVV.

The sample holds many counts of this clonotype. The chain employs TRBV7-2 and TRBJ2-3; TRBD2 matches at 12 bases. This CDR3 comprises 17 residues. The trim removed 4 bases at V and 2 bases at J, leaving 7 bases unmatched. Germline V gene lookup returns CDR1 SGHTA and CDR2 FQGNSA. DNA of the CDR3: TGTGCCAGCAGCTATCGCGGACTAGCGGGGCACACAGATACGCAGTATTTT. Protein: CASSYRGLAGHTDTQYF.

V usage is TRBV14 and J usage is TRBJ2-1; TRBD1 matches 8 bases. V lost 0 bases, J lost 12 bases, and 4 bases stayed unmatched. Germline-derived CDR1 and CDR2 are SGHDN and FVKESK. The CDR3 is 13 residues long. CDR3 sequence reads: CASSQDLTGVQFF. CDR3 nucleotides: TGTGCCAGCAGCCAAGACTTGACAGGGGTGCAGTTCTTC.

This clonotype was recorded a few times. The chain links TRBV4-1 to TRBJ2-1; 7 bases line up with TRBD1. The V and J ends lost 0 bases and 6 bases, in that order; junction bases with no gene match: 8. The germline V gene has CDR1 MGHRA and CDR2 YSYEKL. This CDR3 comprises 16 residues. The CDR3 reads CASSQDDRGRGNEQFF. The CDR3 DNA reads as TGCGCCAGCAGCCAAGATGATAGGGGGCGAGGCAATGAGCAGTTCTTC.

The rearrangement uses TRBV15 and TRBJ2-2; the D gene is possibly TRBD2 (5 bases). CDR3 length: 14 residues. Germline CDR1 LNHNV, CDR2 YYDKDF (reference sequence). V was shortened by 5 bases and J by 6 bases, with 13 bases between the two germline ends. The CDR3 protein is CATSRASTPGELFF. CDR3 coding DNA: TGTGCCACCAGCCGCGCTAGCACTCCCGGGGAGCTGTTTTTT. The whole variable domain, remainder taken from reference TRBV15 and TRBJ2-2, is DAMVIQNPRYQVTQFGKPVTLSCSQTLNHNVMYWYQQKSSQAPKLLFHYYDKDFNNEADTPDNFQSRRPNTSFCFLDIRSPGLGDTAMYLCATSRASTPGELFFGEGSRLTVL.

This clonotype was seen a few times. J is TRBJ1-1 and V is TRBV7-2, with 8 bases fitting TRBD1. From germline, CDR1 is SGHTA and CDR2 FQGNSA. V was clipped by 6 bases and J by 0 bases; unmatched bases: 9. There are 16 residues in the CDR3. The CDR3 spells CASRTGEGTMNTEAFF. DNA of the CDR3: TGTGCCAGCAGGACAGGGGAGGGAACAATGAACACTGAAGCTTTCTTT.

The chain joins TRBV15 to TRBJ2-3; 10 bases map to TRBD1. With V trimmed by 0 bases and J by 4 bases, 4 bases remained unmatched. The CDR3 has 16 residues. The V gene's germline CDR1 is LNHNV and CDR2 YYDKDF (reference sequence). The CDR3 coding sequence is TGTGCCACCAGCAGAGATGAGGACAGGGGGGCAGATACGCAGTATTTT. Amino acid sequence: CATSRDEDRGADTQYF.

This clonotype occurred a few times. The chain links TRBV6-5 to TRBJ2-2; no reliable D call. The germline CDR1 and CDR2 sequences are MNHEY and SVGAGI. CDR3 length equals 13 residues. The V gene lost 10 bases and the J gene lost 7 bases, with 16 bases spanning the gap. CDR3 DNA sequence: TGTGCCACCTCCCCCAGACCGGGCGGGGAGCTGTTTTTT. It yields the protein CATSPRPGGELFF.

This clonotype was recorded at least ten times. The chain employs TRBV7-2 and TRBJ2-3; D perhaps matches TRBD1 (6 bases). V was trimmed by 3 bases and J by 2 bases, leaving 12 bases between them. Germline CDR1 reads SGHTA; CDR2 reads FQGNSA. The CDR3 contains 15 residues. The CDR3 coding sequence is TGTGCCAGCAGCTTGGTGGGGGCGTTCACAGATACGCAGTATTTT. It is translated as CASSLVGAFTDTQYF.

This clonotype was detected ten times or more. The chain couples TRBV20-1 to TRBJ1-2; a weak D match, TRBD1 (5 bases). Trimming took 3 bases from V and 5 from J, leaving 22 bases between them. CDR1 is DFQATT, CDR2 SNEGSKA, per germline (reference sequence). This CDR3 comprises 16 residues. The CDR3 sequence: CSARGLGGAILYGYTF. In nucleotides, the CDR3 is TGCAGTGCTAGGGGCCTGGGAGGGGCGATTTTGTATGGCTACACCTTC.

This clonotype has a handful of counts. The chain recombines TRBV28 with TRBJ2-7; TRBD1 matches at 11 bases. The CDR3 runs 15 residues. The V segment lost 5 bases and the J segment 6 bases; nucleotides outside the gene matches: 9. Germline CDR1 MDHEN, CDR2 SYDVKM. The CDR3: CASSGPGTGGSEQYV. As DNA, the CDR3 is TGTGCCAGCAGTGGACCTGGGACAGGGGGATCCGAGCAGTACGTC.